The 30 T cell receptor beta chains below all came from one sample that was sequenced in a study of blood T cell repertoires in COVID-19. Clones were read by immunoSEQ multiplex PCR, and TCRdb kept only the in-frame ones, dropping some. The table has about 38,000 clones, 90% seen once; the top ten hold less than 30%. Sequencing was carried out using peripheral blood. These TCRs come from a man between 60 and 70 years old with active or convalescent COVID-19.

The chain carries TRBV2 and TRBJ2-2, with D maybe TRBD1 (6 bases). V was cut by 4 bases and J by 5 bases, with 17 bases left in between. CDR3 length: 16 residues. The germline V gene has CDR1 SNHLY and CDR2 FYNNEI. For the CDR3, the DNA is TGTGCCAGCAGTGCTAGCCATCGTCAGGGGACCGGGGAGCTGTTTTTT. Protein sequence: CASSASHRQGTGELFF.

The rearrangement links TRBV5-1 to TRBJ2-5, with D tentatively TRBD2 (7 bases). This CDR3 is 13 amino acids long. The germline V gene encodes CDR1 SGHRS and CDR2 YFSETQ. V shed 2 bases and J shed 5 bases, with 10 bases lying between them. The CDR3 sequence is CASSLQGGETQYF. DNA of the CDR3: TGCGCCAGCAGCTTACAGGGAGGGGAGACCCAGTACTTC.

The chain uses TRBV12-3 or TRBV12-4 and TRBJ1-1; TRBD1 aligns across 8 bases. The V gene end was trimmed by 3 bases and the J gene end by 7 bases; junction bases not matched to a gene: 4. The length of the CDR3 is 13 residues. The CDR3 is CASSFYRGIEAFF. The CDR3 DNA reads TGTGCCAGCAGTTTTTACAGGGGGATTGAAGCTTTCTTT.

The chain couples TRBV14 to TRBJ1-2; 8 bases align to TRBD1. V dropped 4 bases and J dropped 8; count of bases not matched to a gene: 9. The CDR3 is 14 amino acids. Germline CDR1 and CDR2: SGHDN and FVKESK. DNA for the CDR3: TGTGCCAGCAGCCCACCGGGACAGGCTTTAGGCTACACCTTC. This sequence encodes CASSPPGQALGYTF.

The chain combines TRBV9 with TRBJ2-2; 10 bases fit TRBD2. This CDR3 has 16 amino acids. Trimming removed 2 bases from V and 3 bases from J; junction bases left unmatched: 4. Germline V gene data show CDR1 as SGDLS and CDR2 as YYNGEE. As DNA, the CDR3 is TGTGCCAGCAGCGTTAGCGGGAGGCTGGACACCGGGGAGCTGTTTTTT. This encodes CASSVSGRLDTGELFF.

This rearrangement joins TRBV19 to TRBJ2-2; D not resolved. The CDR3 has 14 residues. Trimming took off 3 bases at V and 3 bases at J, with 8 bases between the two ends. Germline V gene lookup returns CDR1 LNHDA and CDR2 SQIVND (reference sequence). CDR3 protein: CASSILLHTGELFF. In DNA form, the CDR3 reads TGTGCCAGTAGTATTCTTCTCCACACCGGGGAGCTGTTTTTT. The full variable domain, rest sourced from reference TRBV19 and TRBJ2-2, is DGGITQSPKYLFRKEGQNVTLSCEQNLNHDAMYWYRQDPGQGLRLIYYSQIVNDFQKGDIAEGYSVSREKKESFPLTVTSAQKNPTAFYLCASSILLHTGELFFGEGSRLTVL.

The J gene is TRBJ1-6, the V gene TRBV5-6; 8 bases are a match to TRBD1. This CDR3 comprises 16 residues. Germline assignment: CDR1 SGHDT and CDR2 YYEEEE. With 5 bases clipped from V and 6 bases from J, the junction kept 10 bases outside the gene matches. The CDR3 region has the DNA TGTGCCAGCAGGGAGAGGGACAGGTTTTTTAATTCACCCCTCCACTTT. Translating it yields CASRERDRFFNSPLHF.

V usage is TRBV9 and J usage is TRBJ2-2, with TRBD1 as a possible D gene (6 bases). CDR3 length equals 15 residues. Germline V gene sequence: CDR1 SGDLS, CDR2 YYNGEE. Trimming stripped 6 bases from V and 4 bases from J, with 16 bases between. The CDR3 DNA sequence: TGTGCCAGCACCCGTTCTCTAGGGGGCACCGGGGAGCTGTTTTTT. Translated, it gives CASTRSLGGTGELFF. Together with reference TRBV9 and TRBJ2-2, the CDR3 gives the full variable domain: DSGVTQTPKHLITATGQRVTLRCSPRSGDLSVYWYQQSLDQGLQFLIQYYNGEERAKGNILERFSAQQFPDLHSELNLSSLELGDSALYFCASTRSLGGTGELFFGEGSRLTVL.

The V and J genes are TRBV5-6 and TRBJ1-2; D is unresolved. The CDR3 has 14 residues. Trimming stripped 4 bases from V and 4 bases from J, with 14 bases between. Germline V gives CDR1 SGHDT, CDR2 YYEEEE. CDR3 in amino acids: CASSALRVLYGYTF. The CDR3 DNA sequence: TGTGCCAGCAGCGCCTTACGGGTACTCTATGGCTACACCTTC. The whole variable domain, remainder taken from reference TRBV5-6 and TRBJ1-2, is DAGVTQSPTHLIKTRGQQVTLRCSPKSGHDTVSWYQQALGQGPQFIFQYYEEEERQRGNFPDRFSGHQFPNYSSELNVNALLLGDSALYLCASSALRVLYGYTFGSGTRLTVV.

V gene TRBV25-1 combines with J gene TRBJ2-4, with D tentatively TRBD1 (6 bases). CDR1 and CDR2 (germline): MGHDK, SYGVNS. The CDR3 sequence is 15 residues long. Trimming removed 3 bases from V and 1 base from J, with 10 bases in between. CDR3 nucleotides: TGTGCCAGCAGTGACCCAGGGGTGGCCAAAAACATTCAGTACTTC. This translates into CASSDPGVAKNIQYF.

In this sample, this clone turned up once. The chain links TRBV4-1 to TRBJ2-1; D may be TRBD2 (6 bases). Germline CDR1 reads MGHRA; CDR2 reads YSYEKL. The length of the CDR3 is 13 residues. V gave up 2 bases and J gave up 8 bases, with 10 bases separating them. The CDR3 DNA follows: TGCGCCAGCAGCCAAAATTGGGGGGATGAGCAGTTCTTC. Translated: CASSQNWGDEQFF.

The CDR3 reads CASSTRETQYF. Here the CDR3 DNA reads TGTGCCAGCAGTACTCGGGAGACCCAGTACTTC. J is TRBJ2-5 and V is TRBV6-5; the D is unclear. The CDR3 extends over 11 amino acids. Deletions cut 5 bases from V and 5 bases from J, with 6 bases between. Per the germline V gene, CDR1 is MNHEY and CDR2 is SVGAGI.

The chain joins TRBV2 to TRBJ2-3; 10 bases are shared with TRBD2. Trimming took 4 bases from V and 0 from J; bases not matched to a gene: 10. The CDR3 spans 18 residues. The germline CDR1 and CDR2 sequences are SNHLY and FYNNEI. CDR3 in DNA: TGTGCCAGCAGTGCAGACAACGGACTAGCGGCTAGCACAGATACGCAGTATTTT. This gives the protein CASSADNGLAASTDTQYF.

This clone has more than one count but fewer than ten. The chain is built from TRBV7-9 and TRBJ1-5, with unresolved D. Trimming pared 7 bases from V and 0 bases from J, leaving 7 bases between. CDR1 and CDR2 (germline): SEHNR, FQNEAQ (reference sequence). The CDR3 totals 13 residues. In DNA, the CDR3 is TGTGCCAGCATGAGGGATAGCAATCAGCCCCAGCATTTT. Translated: CASMRDSNQPQHF.

The chain links TRBV28 to TRBJ1-6; D perhaps matches TRBD1 (5 bases). The V end was cut by 9 bases, the J end by 6 bases, with 12 bases between. The germline CDR1 and CDR2 sequences are MDHEN and SYDVKM. There are 13 residues in the CDR3. The CDR3, as DNA: TGTGCCAGTGGGCGGGGCCCTAATTCACCCCTCCACTTT. Translation: CASGRGPNSPLHF.

The genes are TRBV7-2 and TRBJ2-3, with TRBD2 identical over 10 bases. Germline V lookup: CDR1 SGHTA, CDR2 FQGNSA. J gave up 1 base and V 2 bases, and 9 bases lay outside the gene matches. The CDR3 contains 18 residues. In DNA form, the CDR3 reads TGTGCCAGCAGCTTATTGGCTAGCGGGAGTGGGGGCACAGATACGCAGTATTTT. This sequence encodes CASSLLASGSGGTDTQYF.

This chain joins TRBV5-1 and TRBJ2-2; D is unresolved. V lost 0 bases and J lost 3, with 6 bases in between. CDR1 is SGHRS, CDR2 YFSETQ, per germline. CDR3 length equals 14 residues. The CDR3: CASSLAADTGELFF. CDR3 nucleotide sequence: TGCGCCAGCAGCTTGGCCGCAGACACCGGGGAGCTGTTTTTT.

The chain has TRBV2 and TRBJ1-6; D uncertain. V was cut by 3 bases and J by 9 bases, with 24 bases left in between. CDR3 length: 18 residues. The germline V gene encodes CDR1 SNHLY and CDR2 FYNNEI. The CDR3 loop is CASSESPWPGSVGSPLHF. The CDR3 region has the DNA TGTGCCAGCAGTGAGAGCCCCTGGCCGGGGTCCGTGGGTTCACCCCTCCACTTT. Looking up the rest from reference TRBV2 and TRBJ1-6 gives the full variable domain: EPEVTQTPSHQVTQMGQEVILRCVPISNHLYFYWYRQILGQKVEFLVSFYNNEISEKSEIFDDQFSVERPDGSNFTLKIRSTKLEDSAMYFCASSESPWPGSVGSPLHFGNGTRLTVT.

V gene TRBV19 combines with J gene TRBJ2-1; TRBD2 matches at 12 bases. Germline loops: CDR1 LNHDA, CDR2 SQIVND (reference sequence). V lost 4 bases and J lost 9; bases outside the gene matches: 4. The CDR3 is 14 residues long. DNA of the CDR3: TGTGCCAGTAGTAGGCCTAGCGGGGGGGGTGAGCAGTTCTTC. Its protein product is CASSRPSGGGEQFF.

The chain is built from TRBV11-3 and TRBJ2-2; tentative D call: TRBD2 (6 bases). This CDR3 is built from 14 residues. The V gene lost 2 bases and the J gene lost 5 bases, with 9 bases spanning the gap. Per germline, CDR1 SGHNT and CDR2 YENEEA. The CDR3 DNA reads TGTGCCAGCAGCTTACTCGGGAGTACCGGGGAGCTGTTTTTT. The encoded protein is CASSLLGSTGELFF.

The rearrangement uses TRBV18 and TRBJ2-7; D is ambiguous. Trimming left V 4 bases short and J 6 bases short, with 10 bases between. The germline V gene encodes CDR1 KGHSH and CDR2 LQKENI. This CDR3 contains 12 residues. The chain's CDR3 is CASSRPLSEQYF. CDR3 in DNA: TGTGCCAGCTCACGGCCCCTCTCCGAGCAGTACTTC.

The chain couples TRBV28 to TRBJ1-2, with TRBD1 identical over 9 bases. This CDR3 is built from 13 residues. The V and J ends lost 10 bases and 7 bases, in that order; junction bases with no gene match: 10. Germline-derived CDR1 and CDR2 are MDHEN and SYDVKM. CDR3 nucleotides: TGTGCCACCCAGAGACAGGGGGTGACTGGCTACACCTTC. Its protein is CATQRQGVTGYTF.

CDR3 loop: CASRPDPGSTGELFF. CDR3 nucleotide sequence: TGCGCCAGCAGGCCGGACCCGGGAAGCACCGGGGAGCTGTTTTTT. The chain couples TRBV5-1 to TRBJ2-2; possibly TRBD2 for D (5 bases). CDR1 and CDR2 (germline): SGHRS, YFSETQ. Trimming shortened V by 5 bases and J by 4 bases, and 15 bases separated the two germline ends. This CDR3 has 15 amino acids.

This chain connects TRBV5-1 to TRBJ1-2; TRBD1 aligns across 8 bases. This CDR3 region has 13 residues. Germline CDR1 is SGHRS and CDR2 is YFSETQ. J was trimmed by 10 bases and V by 4 bases; bases with no gene match: 9. CDR3 coding DNA: TGCGCCAGCAGCCTCCGGACAGGGACCGACTACACCTTC. Its translation: CASSLRTGTDYTF.

This clone was observed once. This sequence joins TRBV7-2 and TRBJ1-2; D gene unclear. This CDR3 spans 13 amino acids. Trimming shortened V by 3 bases and J by 3 bases, and 8 bases separated the two germline ends. Germline-derived CDR1 and CDR2 are SGHTA and FQGNSA. For the CDR3, the DNA is TGTGCCAGCAGCTTCGGCGGGGACTATGGCTACACCTTC. Translating it yields CASSFGGDYGYTF. Full variable domain (rest looked up from reference TRBV7-2 and TRBJ1-2): GAGVSQSPSNKVTEKGKDVELRCDPISGHTALYWYRQSLGQGLEFLIYFQGNSAPDKSGLPSDRFSAERTGGSVSTLTIQRTQQEDSAVYLCASSFGGDYGYTFGSGTRLTVV.

In this sample, this clone turned up once. The J gene is TRBJ2-2, the V gene TRBV5-1, with 8 bases aligning to TRBD2. Unmatched junction bases numbered 5, after V lost 4 bases and J lost 0 bases. The length of the CDR3 is 16 residues. Germline V CDR1 and CDR2: SGHRS, YFSETQ. In DNA, the CDR3 is TGCGCCAGCAGCCTGCGGGGGGCATCGAACACCGGGGAGCTGTTTTTT. Translated: CASSLRGASNTGELFF.

V gene TRBV19 combines with J gene TRBJ2-3; TRBD1 aligns across 8 bases. Germline-derived CDR1 and CDR2 are LNHDA and SQIVND (reference sequence). This CDR3 has 15 residues. V was pared by 9 bases and J by 4 bases, with 12 bases of the junction left unmatched. The CDR3 region is CASNSGQGPADTQYF. The DNA for the CDR3 is TGTGCCAGCAATTCAGGACAGGGACCCGCAGATACGCAGTATTTT.

The chain employs TRBV28 and TRBJ2-5, with a possible D match to TRBD1 (6 bases). This CDR3 comprises 16 residues. Trimming pared 6 bases from V and 1 base from J, leaving 18 bases between. From germline, CDR1 is MDHEN and CDR2 SYDVKM. Written as DNA, the CDR3 is TGTGCCAGCAGAGACCTCGAGAGAGGGGGCCAAGAGACCCAGTACTTC. Translating it yields CASRDLERGGQETQYF.

J is TRBJ2-1 and V is TRBV2; the D is unclear. Trimming pared 6 bases from V and 13 bases from J, leaving 10 bases between. Germline V lookup: CDR1 SNHLY, CDR2 FYNNEI. The CDR3 has 10 residues. CDR3 sequence (DNA): TGTGCCAGCAGCGAACAGACACAGTTCTTC. Amino acids: CASSEQTQFF.

J is TRBJ2-3 and V is TRBV11-2, with D tentatively TRBD2 (6 bases). This CDR3 spans 17 amino acids. Germline loops: CDR1 SGHAT, CDR2 FQNNGV. The V gene lost 4 bases and the J gene lost 0 bases, with 17 bases spanning the gap. The CDR3 DNA follows: TGTGCCAGCAGCTCGCATACTGGCGGGATAAGCACAGATACGCAGTATTTT. Amino acid sequence: CASSSHTGGISTDTQYF.